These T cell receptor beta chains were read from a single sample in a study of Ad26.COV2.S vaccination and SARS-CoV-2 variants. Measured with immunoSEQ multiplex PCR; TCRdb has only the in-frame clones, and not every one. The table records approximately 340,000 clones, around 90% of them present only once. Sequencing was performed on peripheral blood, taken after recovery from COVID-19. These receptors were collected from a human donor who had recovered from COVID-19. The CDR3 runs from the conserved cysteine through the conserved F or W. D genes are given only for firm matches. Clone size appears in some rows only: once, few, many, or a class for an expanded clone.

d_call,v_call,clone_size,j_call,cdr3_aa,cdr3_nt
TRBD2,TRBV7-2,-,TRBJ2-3,CASSSEGLAGLGDTQYF,TGTGCCAGCAGCTCCGAGGGACTAGCGGGGTTGGGAGATACGCAGTATTTT
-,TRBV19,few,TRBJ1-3,CASSLQQGGNTIYF,TGTGCCAGTAGTCTACAACAGGGTGGAAACACCATATATTTT
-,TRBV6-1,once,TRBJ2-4,CASREALAKNIQYF,TGTGCCAGCAGGGAAGCCCTAGCCAAAAACATTCAGTACTTC
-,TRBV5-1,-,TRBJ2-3,CASSQATSPPDTQYF,TGCGCCAGCAGCCAAGCCACTAGCCCCCCAGATACGCAGTATTTT
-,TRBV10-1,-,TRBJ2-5,CASSGEADTRNQETQYF,TGCGCCAGCAGTGGGGAAGCCGACACCAGAAACCAAGAGACCCAGTACTTC
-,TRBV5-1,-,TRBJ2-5,CASSFGPGAGETQYF,TGCGCCAGCAGCTTCGGACCGGGGGCGGGGGAGACCCAGTACTTC
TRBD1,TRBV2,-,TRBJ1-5,CASSTDRGLNQPQHF,TGTGCCAGCAGTACCGACAGGGGGCTGAATCAGCCCCAGCATTTT
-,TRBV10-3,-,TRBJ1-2,CAISEEEYYGYTF,TGTGCCATCAGTGAGGAGGAATACTATGGCTACACCTTC
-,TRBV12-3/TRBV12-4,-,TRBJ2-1,CASERGESNEQFF,TGTGCCAGCGAGAGGGGGGAGAGTAATGAGCAGTTCTTC
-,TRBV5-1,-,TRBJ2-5,CASSLDRIETQYF,TGCGCCAGCAGCTTGGATCGAATAGAGACCCAGTACTTC
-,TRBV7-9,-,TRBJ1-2,CASSSGRNGYTF,TGTGCCAGCAGCTCCGGACGGAATGGCTACACCTTC
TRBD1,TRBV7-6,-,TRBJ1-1,CASSTTPGQGAEAFF,TGTGCCAGCAGCACCACACCGGGACAGGGGGCTGAAGCTTTCTTT
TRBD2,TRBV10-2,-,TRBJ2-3,CASSRTSGGHTDTQYF,TGCGCCAGCAGCAGGACTAGCGGGGGGCACACAGATACGCAGTATTTT
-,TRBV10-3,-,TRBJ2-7,CAISGVRRDEQYF,TGTGCCATCTCAGGGGTAAGAAGGGACGAGCAGTACTTC
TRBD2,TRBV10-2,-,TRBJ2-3,CASRNAPRLAADTQYF,TGCGCCAGCAGAAACGCACCCCGACTAGCGGCAGATACGCAGTATTTT
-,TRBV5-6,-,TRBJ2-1,CASSLEGRRGDEQFF,TGTGCCAGCAGCTTGGAGGGTCGGAGGGGCGATGAGCAGTTCTTC
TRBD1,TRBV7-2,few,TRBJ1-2,CASSHVRDREKANYGYTF,TGTGCCAGCAGCCACGTCCGGGACAGGGAAAAAGCTAACTATGGCTACACCTTC
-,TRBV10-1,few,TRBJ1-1,CASSVPGNTEAFF,TGCGCCAGCAGTGTACCGGGCAACACTGAAGCTTTCTTT
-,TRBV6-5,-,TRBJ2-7,CASRRTTRREQYF,TGTGCCAGCAGACGGACCACCCGTCGCGAGCAGTACTTC
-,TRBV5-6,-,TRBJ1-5,CASSLTGINQPQHF,TGTGCCAGCAGCTTAACTGGAATCAATCAGCCCCAGCATTTT
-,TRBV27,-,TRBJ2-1,CASSLIRDVDNEQFF,TGTGCCAGCAGTTTAATCCGGGACGTAGACAATGAGCAGTTCTTC
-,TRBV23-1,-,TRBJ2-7,CASSPGPSYEQYF,TGCGCCAGCAGTCCCGGGCCTTCCTACGAGCAGTACTTC
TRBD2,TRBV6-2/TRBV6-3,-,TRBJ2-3,CASSYTSGGADTQYF,TGTGCCAGCAGTTACACTAGCGGGGGGGCAGATACGCAGTATTTT
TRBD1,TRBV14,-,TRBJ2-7,CASRRGTGGYEQYF,TGTGCCAGCAGACGAGGGACAGGGGGCTACGAGCAGTACTTC
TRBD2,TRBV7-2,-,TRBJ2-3,CASRHLAGRATDTQYF,TGTGCCAGCAGGCATCTAGCGGGGCGAGCAACAGATACGCAGTATTTT
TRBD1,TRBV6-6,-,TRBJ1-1,CATNRQGLNTEAFF,TGTGCCACAAATCGACAGGGGCTTAACACTGAAGCTTTCTTT
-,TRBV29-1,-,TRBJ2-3,CSVGFEGSTDTQYF,TGCAGCGTTGGATTCGAGGGTAGCACAGATACGCAGTATTTT
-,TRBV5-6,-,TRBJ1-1,CASSLSGEGAFF,TGTGCCAGCAGCTTGTCGGGGGAGGGAGCTTTCTTT
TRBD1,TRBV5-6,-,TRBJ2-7,CASSSGTGGYEQYF,TGTGCCAGCAGCTCCGGGACAGGGGGTTACGAGCAGTACTTC
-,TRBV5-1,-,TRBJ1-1,CASSFGSNTEAFF,TGCGCCAGCAGCTTCGGTTCCAACACTGAAGCTTTCTTT
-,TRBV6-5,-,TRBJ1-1,CASSARQNMNTEAFF,TGTGCCAGCAGCGCTCGACAGAACATGAACACTGAAGCTTTCTTT
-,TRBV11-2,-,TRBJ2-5,CASSLEGRSQETQYF,TGTGCCAGCAGCTTAGAGGGGCGCAGCCAAGAGACCCAGTACTTC
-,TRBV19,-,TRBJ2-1,CASSITGSSYNEQFF,TGTGCCAGTAGTATTACGGGGAGCTCCTACAATGAGCAGTTCTTC
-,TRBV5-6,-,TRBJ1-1,CANQGDLNTEAFF,TGTGCCAACCAGGGAGATTTGAACACTGAAGCTTTCTTT
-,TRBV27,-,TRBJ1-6,CASSLSWNSPLHF,TGTGCCAGCAGTTTATCTTGGAATTCACCCCTCCACTTT